The T cell receptor (beta chain) under discussion was sequenced for a study of T cells after yellow fever vaccination. At least ten counts were recorded for this clonotype. TCRdb independently ran MiXCR on the 5' RACE reads; one entry per CDR3 protein. The sample shows about 230,000 distinct CDR3 sequences, 6.7% of them seen only once. Germline CDR1 is ENHRY and CDR2 is SYGVKD. V lost 6 bases to trimming and J lost 4 bases; unmatched junction nucleotides: 7. The CDR3 covers 15 residues. This rearrangement joins TRBV10-3 to TRBJ2-3, with 10 bases aligning to TRBD2. Here the sequenced sample was CD4+ T cells sorted from PBMCs, taken on the day of the yellow fever booster vaccination. The TCR originated in a man aged 25-45 years who received the YFV17D yellow fever vaccine. The CDR3 DNA follows: TGTGCCATCAGCCCTTTAGCGGGAGGTGCAGATACGCAGTATTTT. Protein product: CAISPLAGGADTQYF.